The 2 T cell receptor beta chains listed next were all sequenced from one sample in a study of graft-versus-host responses after intestinal transplantation. TCRdb's table, derived via immunoSEQ multiplex PCR, lists solely in-frame clones and lacks some. This table holds about 3,300 clones, approximately 74% found once. Grafts had their tissue processed, releasing intraepithelial and lamina propria lymphocytes. Sequencing used ileum tissue, obtained around 5 and 7 days after intestinal transplantation. These receptors came from a human patient who received an intestinal transplant, so some T cells may come from the graft donor.

The chain carries TRBV28 and TRBJ1-3; no clear D gene. V gave up 3 bases and J gave up 3 bases, with 6 bases separating them. The CDR3 sequence is 13 residues long. Per the germline V gene, CDR1 is MDHEN and CDR2 is SYDVKM. CDR3 in amino acids: CASSFRGGNTIYF. CDR3 nucleotide sequence: TGTGCCAGCAGTTTTCGAGGTGGAAACACCATATATTTT.

This chain links TRBV5-5 with TRBJ1-6, with D unresolved. There are 15 residues in the CDR3. CDR1 is SGHKS, CDR2 YYEKEE, per germline (reference sequence). V lost 4 bases and J 1 base, leaving 9 bases between the germline ends. This CDR3 reads CASSPVWSYNSPLHF. Written as DNA, the CDR3 is TGTGCCAGCAGCCCCGTTTGGTCCTATAATTCACCCCTCCACTTT.